This T cell receptor beta chain was identified during a study of T cells in localized non-small cell lung cancer. General study points: Maximal T cell clonality occurred in uninvolved adjacent lung, with tumor ranking below it. For the top 100 tumor clones, a median about 56 also appeared in adjacent lung. A denser population of T cells in blood accompanied longer overall survival.

Unmatched junction bases numbered 5, after V lost 3 bases and J lost 7 bases. CDR3 length equals 15 residues. CDR1 and CDR2 from the germline V gene are SGDLS and YYNGEE. Adjacent lung samples, free of atypia, were obtained at least 2 cm from the tumor margin. Worth noting for this clone: Its antigen is unidentified.

The assay was immunoSEQ multiplex PCR, and TCRdb's table has in-frame clones only and misses some. The table records roughly 600 clones, about 25% of them present only once. The chain joins TRBV9 to TRBJ2-1, with 12 bases lining up with TRBD2. The source of this sequence is a male donor aged 60 or older with stage III lung adenocarcinoma. This specimen was normal lung tissue next to the tumor, taken before any cancer treatment. The CDR3 DNA follows: TGTGCCAGCAGCGCTAGCGGGAGGGCCGGGAATGAGCAGTTCTTC. This translates into CASSASGRAGNEQFF. The whole variable domain, filled in from reference TRBV9 and TRBJ2-1, reads DSGVTQTPKHLITATGQRVTLRCSPRSGDLSVYWYQQSLDQGLQFLIQYYNGEERAKGNILERFSAQQFPDLHSELNLSSLELGDSALYFCASSASGRAGNEQFFGPGTRLTVL.